Each of the 9 T cell receptor beta chains below was sequenced from the same sample in a study of shared clonotypes between healthy human individuals. Produced via immunoSEQ multiplex PCR; TCRdb's table is partial and in-frame only. Of approximately 640,000 clones in the sample, about 78% are singletons; the top ten hold 1.5% to 2%. Sequencing used memory CD4+ T cells sorted from blood. Noted subset: CD45RA-negative fraction. These receptors came from a woman under 40 in good health.

The rearrangement joins TRBV6-1 to TRBJ2-3; D gene unclear. V lost 4 bases and J lost 1, with 9 bases in between. CDR3 length equals 14 residues. Germline V gene sequence: CDR1 MNHNS, CDR2 SASEGT. This CDR3 reads CASSAVSRTDTQYF. The CDR3 DNA reads as TGTGCCAGCAGTGCTGTGTCACGCACAGATACGCAGTATTTT.

This clone was recorded a few times. The chain couples TRBV5-5 to TRBJ2-5; D remains ambiguous. The CDR3 sequence is 13 residues long. V lost 1 base, J lost 0 bases, and 4 bases lay in between. CDR1 is SGHKS and CDR2 is YYEKEE in the germline V gene (reference sequence). The CDR3 sequence is CASSLTDQETQYF. The DNA of the CDR3 is TGTGCCAGCAGCTTGACAGACCAAGAGACCCAGTACTTC.

Only a few counts were recorded for this clone. The chain is built from TRBV25-1 and TRBJ1-4; weak D call: TRBD1 (5 bases). The CDR3 has 13 amino acids. Germline values: CDR1 MGHDK, CDR2 SYGVNS. Between the trimmed V and J ends, which lost 1 base and 10 bases, there was a span of 10 bases. The CDR3: CASSEWGTGKLFF. The CDR3 DNA follows: TGTGCCAGCAGTGAATGGGGGACGGGAAAACTGTTTTTT. Using reference TRBV25-1 and TRBJ1-4 for the parts outside the CDR3, the full variable domain is EADIYQTPRYLVIGTGKKITLECSQTMGHDKMYWYQQDPGMELHLIHYSYGVNSTEKGDLSSESTVSRIRTEHFPLTLESARPSHTSQYLCASSEWGTGKLFFGSGTQLSVL.

The rearrangement links TRBV2 to TRBJ2-1, with D possibly TRBD1 on 5 matching bases. Germline V gene sequence: CDR1 SNHLY, CDR2 FYNNEI. CDR3 size: 13 residues. Trimming took 2 bases from V and 15 from J, leaving 17 bases between them. The CDR3 sequence is CASSEQGRQNLFF. The CDR3 DNA is TGTGCCAGCAGTGAACAGGGCCGACAAAATCTGTTCTTC.

This rearrangement joins TRBV7-6 to TRBJ2-1, with 10 bases fitting TRBD2. With 4 bases clipped from V and 9 bases from J, the junction kept 6 bases outside the gene matches. CDR1 and CDR2 from the germline V gene are SGHVS and FNYEAQ. This CDR3 has 14 residues. CDR3 bases: TGTGCCAGCAGCTCCGGGACTAGCGTCAGTGAGCAGTTCTTC. The encoded protein is CASSSGTSVSEQFF.

The chain recombines TRBV10-3 with TRBJ2-2; possibly TRBD1 for D (6 bases). The CDR3 length is 14 residues. CDR1 and CDR2 (germline): ENHRY, SYGVKD. The V end was cut by 7 bases, the J end by 3 bases, with 12 bases between. The CDR3 coding sequence is TGTGCCATCACCGCCAGGGGCGACACCGGGGAGCTGTTTTTT. It specifies CAITARGDTGELFF.

This chain connects TRBV10-1 to TRBJ2-5, with D uncertain. With 0 bases removed from V and 5 bases from J, the gap between germline ends came to 10 bases. The CDR3 has 14 amino acids. Per the germline V gene, CDR1 is WNHNN and CDR2 is SYGVQD (reference sequence). The DNA of the CDR3 is TGCGCCAGCAGTGAGTCGAACAGTCCGGAGACCCAGTACTTC. Translation gives CASSESNSPETQYF.

This chain connects TRBV2 to TRBJ2-7; 8 bases agree with TRBD2. J lost 5 bases, V lost 4 bases, and 1 base had no gene match. This CDR3 region has 12 residues. CDR1 is SNHLY and CDR2 is FYNNEI in the germline V gene. Here the CDR3 reads CASSGTSHEQYF. The CDR3 DNA follows: TGTGCCAGCAGTGGGACTAGCCACGAGCAGTACTTC.

The gene calls are TRBV10-3 and TRBJ1-3, with no clear D. The CDR3 loop spans 14 amino acids. The ends were cut back, 3 bases at V and 0 bases at J, with 6 bases in the middle. Germline loops: CDR1 ENHRY, CDR2 SYGVKD. Here the CDR3 reads CAISERDSGNTIYF. For the CDR3, the DNA is TGTGCCATCAGTGAACGGGACTCTGGAAACACCATATATTTT.